This T cell receptor beta chain is from a study of blood T cell repertoires in COVID-19. V was clipped by 0 bases and J by 2 bases; unmatched bases: 7. The CDR3 loop spans 19 amino acids. Germline loops: CDR1 LNHDA, CDR2 SQIVND (reference sequence). TCRdb's copy holds only in-frame clones and misses some; the assay was immunoSEQ multiplex PCR. The sample holds about 110,000 clones, 65% to 75% seen once. The V and J genes are TRBV19 and TRBJ2-1; 13 bases are shared with TRBD2. Source material: peripheral blood. The source is an elderly man with acute or convalescent COVID-19. CDR3 in DNA: TGTGCCAGTAGTATAGATCCTCTGACTAGCGGGAGGCCCTACAATGAGCAGTTCTTC. Amino acid sequence: CASSIDPLTSGRPYNEQFF.